The 12 T cell receptor beta chains below all came from one sample that was sequenced in a study of shared clonotypes between healthy human individuals. Terminally differentiated effector memory CD45RA+ cells were left out of the naive CD8 fraction, which was CD45RO-negative and positively selected for CCR7. Measured with immunoSEQ multiplex PCR; TCRdb has only the in-frame clones, and not every one. The table lists over 750,000 clones, about 96% of them singletons. Specimen: naive CD8+ T cells sorted from blood. These receptor sequences come from a man aged 30-40 years in good health.

A word on this clone: Different DNA sequences within this sample yield the same CDR3. The genes are TRBV7-9 and TRBJ2-2; the D is unclear. There are 12 residues in the CDR3. The germline CDR1 and CDR2 sequences are SEHNR and FQNEAQ (reference sequence). The V end was cut by 5 bases, the J end by 7 bases, with 8 bases between. CDR3 nucleotides: TGTGCCAGCAGCCAGAGCGTCGGGGAGCTGTTTTTT. It specifies CASSQSVGELFF.

This clone was recorded once. V gene TRBV30 combines with J gene TRBJ1-1; D gene ambiguous. Germline CDR1 is GTSNPN and CDR2 is SVGIG (reference sequence). The CDR3 is 12 residues long. V gave up 4 bases and J gave up 6 bases, with 12 bases separating them. The CDR3 sequence: CAWKFPAPEAFF. Written as DNA, the CDR3 is TGTGCCTGGAAGTTCCCGGCCCCTGAAGCTTTCTTT. The complete variable domain, with remaining parts taken from reference TRBV30 and TRBJ1-1, reads SQTIHQWPATLVQPVGSPLSLECTVEGTSNPNLYWYRQAAGRGLQLLFYSVGIGQISSEVPQNLSASRPQDRQFILSSKKLLLSDSGFYLCAWKFPAPEAFFGQGTRLTVV.

For the CDR3, the DNA is TGTGCCAGCAGTTCGGTAGGGGGCAATCAGCCCCAGCATTTT. Translating gives CASSSVGGNQPQHF. V gene TRBV27 combines with J gene TRBJ1-5; possible D gene TRBD1, 5 bases. CDR3 size: 14 residues. Germline V lookup: CDR1 MNHEY, CDR2 SMNVEV (reference sequence). V dropped 4 bases and J dropped 2 bases, with 9 bases sitting between them.

The chain employs TRBV5-4 and TRBJ2-7, with TRBD2 identical over 9 bases. J lost 0 bases, V lost 4 bases, and 5 bases had no gene match. The CDR3 has 15 amino acids. Germline V gives CDR1 SGHNT, CDR2 YYREEE (reference sequence). CDR3 nucleotide sequence: TGTGCCAGCAGCCCTCTAGCGGGGAGCTCCTACGAGCAGTACTTC. This encodes CASSPLAGSSYEQYF.

CDR3 region: CASSLKEQPAYEQYF. CDR3 nucleotides: TGCGCCAGCAGCTTGAAGGAGCAACCAGCATACGAGCAGTACTTC. The chain couples TRBV5-1 to TRBJ2-7; the D is unclear. Germline CDR1 reads SGHRS; CDR2 reads YFSETQ. Trimming pared 1 base from V and 4 bases from J, leaving 15 bases between. CDR3 length: 15 amino acids. Looking up the rest from reference TRBV5-1 and TRBJ2-7 gives the full variable domain: KAGVTQTPRYLIKTRGQQVTLSCSPISGHRSVSWYQQTPGQGLQFLFEYFSETQRNKGNFPGRFSGRQFSNSRSEMNVSTLELGDSALYLCASSLKEQPAYEQYFGPGTRLTVT.

The V gene is TRBV7-9, the J gene TRBJ1-2; the D is unclear. CDR3 size: 14 residues. V lost 2 bases, J lost 4 bases, and 11 bases lay in between. Germline CDR1 SEHNR, CDR2 FQNEAQ (reference sequence). The CDR3 DNA reads as TGTGCCAGCAGCTTATTTGGTCCGCTCTATGGCTACACCTTC. Protein: CASSLFGPLYGYTF.

This chain connects TRBV7-9 to TRBJ2-7; a possible D gene is TRBD1 (6 bases). Per germline, CDR1 SEHNR and CDR2 FQNEAQ (reference sequence). The ends were cut back, 4 bases at V and 2 bases at J, with 18 bases in the middle. The CDR3 has 16 residues. CDR3 coding DNA: TGTGCCAGCAGCTCCCTTGAGGCGTCAGGGGCCTACGAGCAGTACTTC. This translates into CASSSLEASGAYEQYF.

The V call is TRBV27, the J call TRBJ1-1, with D uncertain. Trimming removed 9 bases from V and 4 bases from J, with 15 bases in between. The CDR3 spans 13 residues. Germline CDR1 and CDR2: MNHEY and SMNVEV (reference sequence). CDR3 coding DNA: TGTGCCAGTGGAAAAGGTCGTTCCACTGAAGCTTTCTTT. This sequence encodes CASGKGRSTEAFF.

The J gene is TRBJ2-5, the V gene TRBV25-1; the D gene is possibly TRBD2 (6 bases). This CDR3 has 15 residues. Trimming stripped 0 bases from V and 5 bases from J, with 13 bases between. Germline values: CDR1 MGHDK, CDR2 SYGVNS. CDR3 residues: CASSEYVWAGETQYF. CDR3 DNA sequence: TGTGCCAGCAGTGAATACGTTTGGGCGGGGGAGACCCAGTACTTC.

This sequence joins TRBV16 and TRBJ1-2; unclear D gene. Trimming took 0 bases from V and 3 from J, leaving 14 bases between them. The germline CDR1 and CDR2 sequences are KGHSY and FQNENV. This CDR3 has 16 amino acids. CDR3 coding DNA: TGTGCCAGCAGCCAATCGGAGGGCAGGTCCCACTATGGCTACACCTTC. It specifies CASSQSEGRSHYGYTF.

The chain carries TRBV6-5 and TRBJ2-1; D remains ambiguous. V gave up 6 bases and J gave up 5 bases, with 17 bases separating them. Germline V gives CDR1 MNHEY, CDR2 SVGAGI. This CDR3 has 15 amino acids. As DNA, the CDR3 is TGTGCCAGCAGCCTCCAGGTAAACCCCGACAATGAGCAGTTCTTC. Its translation: CASSLQVNPDNEQFF.

Concerning this clone: Other nucleotide sequences from this sample produce the same CDR3. The chain carries TRBV27 and TRBJ2-1; D gene ambiguous. The V gene lost 2 bases and the J gene lost 4 bases, with 9 bases spanning the gap. The CDR3 runs 14 residues. Germline V gene lookup returns CDR1 MNHEY and CDR2 SMNVEV (reference sequence). This CDR3 reads CASSLGGPYNEQFF. The CDR3 bases are TGTGCCAGCAGTTTAGGCGGACCATACAATGAGCAGTTCTTC.